This record looks at one TCR beta chain sequence and its context. Germline V gives CDR1 SGHTA, CDR2 FQGTGA. The J segment lost 7 bases and the V segment lost 5 bases, leaving 5 bases of the junction unmatched. The CDR3 has 15 residues. This entry is derived from a study of blood T cell repertoires in COVID-19. It was during active infection that Seattle patients were enrolled and then longitudinally followed. Sequencing used immunoSEQ multiplex PCR; TCRdb keeps in-frame clones, though not all of them. The sample carries 150,000 or so clones, 75% to 85% recorded once. Sequencing used peripheral blood. This chain joins TRBV7-3 and TRBJ1-6; 10 bases agree with TRBD1. The sequence was collected from a woman between 55 and 75 years old with COVID-19, enrolled during active disease. The CDR3 coding sequence is TGTGCCAGCAGCACCGGACAGGGGGGCAATTCACCCCTCCACTTT. Protein: CASSTGQGGNSPLHF.